Included here is one T cell receptor beta chain sequence, with context. Its antigen is not identified. The PCR contained 60 Vbeta and 13 Jbeta primers. Method: immunoSEQ multiplex PCR; TCRdb's copy keeps in-frame clones and lacks some. The sample yields about 180,000 clones, 70% to 85% seen once. Trimming removed 5 bases at V and 2 bases at J, with 16 bases between. Germline V lookup: CDR1 MNHEY, CDR2 SMNVEV (reference sequence). There are 17 residues in the CDR3. This specimen belongs to a study of cytomegalovirus exposure and HLA in healthy donors. Findings and caveats of the study: Information on immune exposure was restricted to one variable (CMV serostatus). A later analysis associated 15,000 or so TCR beta sequences with HLA alleles at a 0.05 false discovery rate. Exclusion applied to some V segments, including TRBV6-2 and TRBV6-3, as they were indistinguishable.

This TCR derives from a man aged 18 to 29 in good health and CMV-seronegative. The chain couples TRBV27 to TRBJ2-6, with TRBD1 as a possible D gene (7 bases). Material: PBMCs. CDR3 amino acids: CASSLSLRGAGANVLTF. As DNA, the CDR3 is TGTGCCAGCAGTCTTTCTCTCAGGGGGGCTGGGGCCAACGTCCTGACTTTC.